A single sample gave rise to the 21 T cell receptor beta chains below, sequenced in a study of high-grade serous ovarian cancer treatment subgroups. Tumor samples were taken before definitive surgery or chemotherapy. Data came from immunoSEQ multiplex PCR; TCRdb stores just in-frame clones and leaves some out. The table lists around 30,000 clones, under 90% of them singletons. The sequencing sample was made of tumor tissue. All receptors derive from a human donor with high-grade serous ovarian cancer.

The chain couples TRBV9 to TRBJ1-3; no clear D gene. Germline V gene data show CDR1 as SGDLS and CDR2 as YYNGEE. This CDR3 is 13 amino acids long. Trimming stripped 3 bases from V and 4 bases from J, with 8 bases between. The CDR3 sequence is CASSANSGNTIYF. In DNA, the CDR3 is TGTGCCAGCAGCGCAAATAGCGGAAACACCATATATTTT.

The rearrangement links TRBV29-1 to TRBJ2-1; D gene uncertain. This CDR3 has 15 amino acids. The V gene lost 0 bases and the J gene lost 7 bases, with 16 bases spanning the gap. Per the germline V gene, CDR1 is SQVTM and CDR2 is ANQGSEA. CDR3 in DNA: TGCAGCGTTGAAGATCGGCGGAACCCTCGGAATGAGCAGTTCTTC. Translating gives CSVEDRRNPRNEQFF.

CDR3 nucleotide sequence: TGTGCCTGGAGGGGGGGGACAGGGCTGGAGACCCAGTACTTC. Translating it yields CAWRGGTGLETQYF. This chain connects TRBV30 to TRBJ2-5, with 9 bases lining up with TRBD1. Trimming at V came to 3 bases and at J to 5 bases, leaving 7 bases not matched to a gene. CDR3 size: 14 residues. Germline loops: CDR1 GTSNPN, CDR2 SVGIG (reference sequence).

This clone was detected a few times. The chain recombines TRBV5-1 with TRBJ2-1, with D tentatively TRBD1 (6 bases). The germline V gene has CDR1 SGHRS and CDR2 YFSETQ. V was cut by 0 bases and J by 2 bases, with 12 bases left in between. This CDR3 contains 16 residues. The CDR3 nucleotides read TGCGCCAGCAGCTTGGGTTGGGGGCGCGCCTACAATGAGCAGTTCTTC. Protein: CASSLGWGRAYNEQFF.

In its sample, this clone was seen a few times. This chain connects TRBV7-9 to TRBJ1-3; D is unclear. There are 10 residues in the CDR3. Germline V CDR1 and CDR2: SEHNR, FQNEAQ (reference sequence). V shed 8 bases and J shed 8 bases, with 7 bases lying between them. CDR3 residues: CASGRDTIYF. DNA of the CDR3: TGTGCCAGCGGGAGAGACACCATATATTTT. The full variable domain, completed using reference TRBV7-9 and TRBJ1-3, is DTGVSQNPRHKITKRGQNVTFRCDPISEHNRLYWYRQTLGQGPEFLTYFQNEAQLEKSRLLSDRFSAERPKGSFSTLEIQRTEQGDSAMYLCASGRDTIYFGEGSWLTVV.

The rearrangement uses TRBV2 and TRBJ1-5; 7 bases fit TRBD1. The CDR3 consists of 17 residues. V lost 5 bases and J lost 3; bases outside the gene matches: 13. Germline lookup yields CDR1 SNHLY and CDR2 FYNNEI. CDR3 DNA sequence: TGTGCCAGCAGTACAGACAGGGAAGGAGGGTACAATCAGCCCCAGCATTTT. This encodes CASSTDREGGYNQPQHF.

The rearrangement uses TRBV30 and TRBJ2-5; 9 bases are a match to TRBD1. Germline V gene sequence: CDR1 GTSNPN, CDR2 SVGIG (reference sequence). CDR3 length equals 14 residues. V was clipped by 4 bases and J by 5 bases; unmatched bases: 8. CDR3 protein: CAWTDRGTFETQYF. The CDR3 bases are TGTGCCTGGACGGACAGGGGAACGTTCGAGACCCAGTACTTC.

J is TRBJ1-1 and V is TRBV6-6; maybe TRBD1 (5 bases). Trimming stripped 5 bases from V and 2 bases from J, with 12 bases between. The length of the CDR3 is 14 residues. From germline, CDR1 is MNHNY and CDR2 SVGAGI (reference sequence). The chain's CDR3 is CASSRFDRNTEAFF. The CDR3 DNA sequence: TGTGCCAGCAGTCGTTTCGACAGAAACACTGAAGCTTTCTTT.

The gene calls are TRBV30 and TRBJ2-5, with a weak D call TRBD1 (6 bases). The CDR3 sequence is 16 residues long. V gave up 0 bases and J gave up 2 bases, with 16 bases separating them. The V gene's germline CDR1 is GTSNPN and CDR2 SVGIG (reference sequence). CDR3 sequence reads: CAWSVKTGLRQETQYF. The CDR3 nucleotides are TGTGCCTGGAGTGTTAAAACAGGGCTAAGGCAAGAGACCCAGTACTTC.

This clone was seen only once. This rearrangement joins TRBV7-2 to TRBJ1-2; D call uncertain. This CDR3 has 14 amino acids. Germline CDR1 is SGHTA and CDR2 is FQGNSA. Deletions cut 2 bases from V and 4 bases from J, with 11 bases between. CDR3 DNA sequence: TGTGCCAGCAGCTTAACGTCCGTGAGCTATGGCTACACCTTC. Translating it yields CASSLTSVSYGYTF. Full variable domain (outside the CDR3, taken from reference TRBV7-2 and TRBJ1-2): GAGVSQSPSNKVTEKGKDVELRCDPISGHTALYWYRQSLGQGLEFLIYFQGNSAPDKSGLPSDRFSAERTGGSVSTLTIQRTQQEDSAVYLCASSLTSVSYGYTFGSGTRLTVV.

The chain links TRBV7-3 to TRBJ2-1, with 9 bases aligning to TRBD2. The CDR3 is made up of 17 amino acids. The V gene end was trimmed by 5 bases and the J gene end by 4 bases; junction bases not matched to a gene: 12. Germline CDR1 is SGHTA and CDR2 is FQGTGA. The CDR3 reads CASSKSVSGSRYNEQFF. For the CDR3, the DNA is TGTGCCAGCAGCAAATCCGTTAGCGGGAGTCGATACAATGAGCAGTTCTTC. Filled out from reference TRBV7-3 and TRBJ2-1, the complete variable domain reads GAGVSQTPSNKVTEKGKYVELRCDPISGHTALYWYRQSLGQGPEFLIYFQGTGAADDSGLPNDRFFAVRPEGSVSTLKIQRTERGDSAVYLCASSKSVSGSRYNEQFFGPGTRLTVL.

J is TRBJ2-7 and V is TRBV2; 7 bases match TRBD1. This CDR3 is 13 amino acids long. With V trimmed by 7 bases and J by 3 bases, 6 bases remained unmatched. Germline V lookup: CDR1 SNHLY, CDR2 FYNNEI. CDR3 protein: CASNLDRDYEQYF. For the CDR3, the DNA is TGTGCCAGCAACCTCGACAGGGACTACGAGCAGTACTTC. Full variable domain (remainder filled in from reference TRBV2 and TRBJ2-7): EPEVTQTPSHQVTQMGQEVILRCVPISNHLYFYWYRQILGQKVEFLVSFYNNEISEKSEIFDDQFSVERPDGSNFTLKIRSTKLEDSAMYFCASNLDRDYEQYFGPGTRLTVT.

This clone was seen only once. The chain combines TRBV6-6 with TRBJ1-3; 7 nucleotides align to TRBD1. The CDR3 extends over 16 amino acids. V gave up 2 bases and J gave up 1 base; unmatched junction bases: 5. Germline-derived CDR1 and CDR2 are MNHNY and SVGAGI (reference sequence). This CDR3 is CASSYTGVFSGNTIYF. Written as DNA, the CDR3 is TGTGCCAGCAGTTACACAGGGGTGTTTTCTGGAAACACCATATATTTT.

This chain connects TRBV6-1 to TRBJ1-5, with a weak D call TRBD1 (6 bases). Germline values: CDR1 MNHNS, CDR2 SASEGT. The CDR3 covers 15 residues. Trimming shortened V by 6 bases and J by 0 bases, and 12 bases separated the two germline ends. CDR3 region: CASSRDNYSNQPQHF. Here the CDR3 DNA reads TGTGCCAGCAGCAGGGACAATTATAGCAATCAGCCCCAGCATTTT.

The V call is TRBV5-4, the J call TRBJ1-2; D perhaps matches TRBD1 (6 bases). From germline, CDR1 is SGHNT and CDR2 YYREEE (reference sequence). The CDR3 loop spans 13 amino acids. Trimming took 0 bases from V and 6 from J, leaving 9 bases between them. CDR3 bases: TGTGCCAGCAGCTTGGACAGGGAACATGGCTACACCTTC. This encodes CASSLDREHGYTF.

The genes are TRBV28 and TRBJ2-7, with no clear D. With 4 bases removed from V and 5 bases from J, the gap between germline ends came to 9 bases. Germline CDR1 MDHEN, CDR2 SYDVKM. CDR3 size: 12 residues. The CDR3 DNA is TGTGCCAGCAGTTCTGGGATCCACGAGCAGTACTTC. This translates into CASSSGIHEQYF.

The J gene is TRBJ2-7, the V gene TRBV7-9; D is unresolved. This CDR3 has 13 residues. V gave up 5 bases and J gave up 0 bases, with 8 bases separating them. CDR1 SEHNR and CDR2 FQNEAQ come from the germline V gene (reference sequence). CDR3 sequence reads: CASSPPSSYEQYF. CDR3 nucleotides: TGTGCCAGCAGCCCCCCGAGCTCCTACGAGCAGTACTTC.

The CDR3 protein is CASSLRGTAKNIQYF. In nucleotides, the CDR3 is TGTGCCAGCAGTCTCAGGGGAACTGCCAAAAACATTCAGTACTTC. The chain couples TRBV27 to TRBJ2-4, with D possibly TRBD1 on 6 matching bases. Germline CDR1 MNHEY, CDR2 SMNVEV (reference sequence). This CDR3 is 15 amino acids long. Deletions cut 5 bases from V and 1 base from J, with 12 bases between.

The chain couples TRBV6-5 to TRBJ2-3, with unresolved D. Trimming pared 4 bases from V and 8 bases from J, leaving 13 bases between. Germline assignment: CDR1 MNHEY and CDR2 SVGAGI. The CDR3 has 13 amino acids. CDR3 sequence reads: CASSSVALGTQYF. The CDR3 DNA reads TGTGCCAGCAGTTCCGTGGCTCTGGGTACGCAGTATTTT.

This rearrangement joins TRBV27 to TRBJ2-4; 10 bases align to TRBD2. Trimming at V came to 7 bases and at J to 5 bases, leaving 5 bases not matched to a gene. Germline V gene data show CDR1 as MNHEY and CDR2 as SMNVEV (reference sequence). CDR3 length: 14 amino acids. In DNA, the CDR3 is TGTGCCAGCAAAACTAGCGGGATAGAAAACATTCAGTACTTC. Amino acids: CASKTSGIENIQYF.

This sequence joins TRBV19 and TRBJ2-5; D is undetermined. CDR1 is LNHDA and CDR2 is SQIVND in the germline V gene (reference sequence). Trimming pared 5 bases from V and 0 bases from J, leaving 10 bases between. There are 14 residues in the CDR3. In DNA, the CDR3 is TGTGCCAGTAGTTACAACGACAACCAAGAGACCCAGTACTTC. It encodes CASSYNDNQETQYF. Together with reference TRBV19 and TRBJ2-5, the CDR3 gives the full variable domain: DGGITQSPKYLFRKEGQNVTLSCEQNLNHDAMYWYRQDPGQGLRLIYYSQIVNDFQKGDIAEGYSVSREKKESFPLTVTSAQKNPTAFYLCASSYNDNQETQYFGPGTRLLVL.